The text below deals with one TCR beta chain. The data stem from a study of blood T cell repertoires in COVID-19. Study in general: The analysed material was cDNA or gDNA that came from T cells, B-cell-depleted T cells, or PBMCs.

This CDR3 spans 15 amino acids. Germline loops: CDR1 LNHDA, CDR2 SQIVND (reference sequence). Trimming took 3 bases from V and 5 from J, leaving 13 bases between them. Which cohort a participant joined came from the clinical history participants gave. As originally analysed: Reference gene primer amplification gave nucleated cell count estimates. Data came from immunoSEQ multiplex PCR; TCRdb stores just in-frame clones and leaves some out. V, J and clone size are taken as reported in that table, and D and trimming were inferred from the DNA itself. This sample carries around 250,000 clones, roughly 80% of them seen once, and the ten largest clones take 5%.

The chain employs TRBV19 and TRBJ1-4; unclear D gene. The sample was PBMCs or T cells enriched from blood (not recorded which). The receptor's source is a man aged 35 to 55 who had been exposed to COVID-19. The CDR3 bases are TGTGCCAGTAGTATTTTCGGGAGGAGCAATGAAAAACTGTTTTTT. Translated: CASSIFGRSNEKLFF.